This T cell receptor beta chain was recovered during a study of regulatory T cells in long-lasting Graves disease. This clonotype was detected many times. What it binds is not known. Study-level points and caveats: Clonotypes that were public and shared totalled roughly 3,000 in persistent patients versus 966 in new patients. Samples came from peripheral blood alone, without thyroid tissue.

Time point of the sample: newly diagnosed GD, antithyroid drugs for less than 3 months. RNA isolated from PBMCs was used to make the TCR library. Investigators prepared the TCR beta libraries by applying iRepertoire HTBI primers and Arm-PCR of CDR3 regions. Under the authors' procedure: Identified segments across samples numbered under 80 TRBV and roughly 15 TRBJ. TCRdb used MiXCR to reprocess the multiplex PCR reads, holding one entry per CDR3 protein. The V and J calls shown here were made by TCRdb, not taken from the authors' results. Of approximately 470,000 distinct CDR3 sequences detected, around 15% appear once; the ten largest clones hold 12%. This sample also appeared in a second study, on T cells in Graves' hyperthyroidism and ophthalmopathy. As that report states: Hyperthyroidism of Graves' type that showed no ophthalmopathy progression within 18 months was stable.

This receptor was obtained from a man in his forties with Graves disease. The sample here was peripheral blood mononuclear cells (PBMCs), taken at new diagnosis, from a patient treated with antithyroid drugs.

CDR3 in DNA: TGTGCCAGCAGCCAAGAACAGGGGTACTATGGCTACACCTTC. Encoded protein: CASSQEQGYYGYTF. J is TRBJ1-2 and V is TRBV3-1; TRBD1 matches 7 bases. The junction had 1 base not matched to a gene; V was cut back by 0 bases and J by 3 bases. The CDR3 runs to 14 residues. Germline values: CDR1 LGHDT, CDR2 YNNKEL (reference sequence).